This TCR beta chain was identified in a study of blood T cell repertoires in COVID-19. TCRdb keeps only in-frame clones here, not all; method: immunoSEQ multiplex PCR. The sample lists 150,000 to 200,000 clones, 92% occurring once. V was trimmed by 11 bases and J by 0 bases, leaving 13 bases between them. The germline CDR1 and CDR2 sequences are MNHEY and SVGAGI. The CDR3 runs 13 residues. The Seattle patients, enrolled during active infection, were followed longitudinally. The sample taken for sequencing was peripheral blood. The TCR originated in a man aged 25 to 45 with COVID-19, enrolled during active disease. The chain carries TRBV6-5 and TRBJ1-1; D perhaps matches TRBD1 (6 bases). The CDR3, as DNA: TGTGCCGGATCGGACAGAGTGAACACTGAAGCTTTCTTT. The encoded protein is CAGSDRVNTEAFF.